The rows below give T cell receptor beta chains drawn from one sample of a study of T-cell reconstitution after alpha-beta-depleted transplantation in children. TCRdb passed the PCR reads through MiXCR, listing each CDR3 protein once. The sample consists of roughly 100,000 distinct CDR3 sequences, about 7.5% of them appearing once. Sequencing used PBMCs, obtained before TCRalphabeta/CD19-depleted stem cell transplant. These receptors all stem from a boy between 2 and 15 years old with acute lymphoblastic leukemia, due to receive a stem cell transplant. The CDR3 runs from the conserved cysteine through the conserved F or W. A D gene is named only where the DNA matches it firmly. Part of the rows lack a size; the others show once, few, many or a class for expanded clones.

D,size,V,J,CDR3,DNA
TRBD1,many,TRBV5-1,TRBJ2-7,CASSHGTGLREQYF,TGCGCCAGCAGCCACGGGACAGGGCTCCGCGAGCAGTACTTC
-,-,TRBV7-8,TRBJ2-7,CASSLARGYEQYF,TGTGCCAGCAGCTTGGCGAGAGGATACGAGCAGTACTTC
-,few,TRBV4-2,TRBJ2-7,CASSSGPCQQNGGFPYEQYF,TGTGCCAGCAGCAGTGGACCGTGCCAGCAGAATGGGGGTTTTCCCTACGAGCAGTACTTC
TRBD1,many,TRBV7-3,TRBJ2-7,CASGTGKIGEQYF,TGTGCCAGCGGGACAGGGAAGATTGGCGAGCAGTACTTC
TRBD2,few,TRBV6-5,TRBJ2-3,CASSPGTSVDTQYF,TGTGCCAGCAGCCCCGGGACTAGCGTAGATACGCAGTATTTT
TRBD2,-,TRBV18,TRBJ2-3,CASSPTSGGAGDTQYF,TGTGCCAGCTCACCTACTAGCGGGGGGGCCGGAGATACGCAGTATTTT
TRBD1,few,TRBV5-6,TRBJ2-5,CASSYGQGQIIETQYF,TGTGCCAGCAGCTACGGACAGGGGCAGATTATAGAGACCCAGTACTTC
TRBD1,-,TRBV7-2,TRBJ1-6,CASSSLGQADNSPLHF,TGTGCCAGCAGCTCCCTCGGACAGGCCGATAATTCACCCCTCCACTTT
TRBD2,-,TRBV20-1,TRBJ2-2,CSAAGGQTLNPGELFF,TGCAGTGCGGCGGGGGGGCAAACCTTAAACCCCGGGGAGCTGTTTTTT
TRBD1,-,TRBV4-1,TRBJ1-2,CASSPRGQGNYGYTF,TGCGCCAGCAGCCCCCGGGGACAGGGAAACTATGGCTACACCTTC
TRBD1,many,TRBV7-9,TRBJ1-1,CASSSPGQGTGTEAFF,TGTGCCAGCAGCTCGCCGGGACAGGGGACGGGCACTGAAGCTTTCTTT